This T cell receptor beta chain is drawn from a study of identifying expanded T cells in peripheral blood. Study-wide results and limits: Technical replicates showed roughly 1.2 changed clones; roughly two weeks 15 to 20; four weeks 19. Clone count variance between approximately two-week samples rose with total template count.

No infections or other immune events were documented during collection. Germline V gene data show CDR1 as SGHKS and CDR2 as YYEKEE (reference sequence). The length of the CDR3 is 17 residues. The junction had 10 bases not matched to a gene; V was cut back by 0 bases and J by 4 bases. Here immunoSEQ multiplex PCR was the method, and the copy in TCRdb shows in-frame clones only, minus some. The table lists 75,000 to 90,000 clones, 84% of them singletons. Concerning this clone: Its matching antigen is unknown.

The genes are TRBV5-5 and TRBJ1-1, with 9 bases lining up with TRBD1. This TCR was recovered from a person between 18 and 70 years old in good health. Sequenced input: blood. CDR3 in amino acids: CASSLVDRGNFGTEAFF. In DNA form, the CDR3 reads TGTGCCAGCAGCTTGGTGGACAGGGGCAATTTCGGCACTGAAGCTTTCTTT.